These T cell receptor beta chains were read from a single sample in a study of T cell responses to AZD1222 COVID-19 vaccine. Assay used: immunoSEQ multiplex PCR; TCRdb lists only in-frame clones, some missing. This sample yields some 130,000 clones, of which around four fifths are seen a single time; about 4% belongs to the top ten. The sample was peripheral blood, taken on day 0 of AZD1222 vaccination. These receptors were collected from an adult in good health. Each CDR3 is given with its conserved first and last residue. The D gene is left open where the match is weak. Clone size appears in some rows only: once, few, many, or a class for an expanded clone.

V gene	J gene	D gene	clone size	CDR3 DNA	CDR3 protein
TRBV30	TRBJ1-1	.	.	TGTGCCTGGACCAGAAACCGACAGATAACCACTGAAGCTTTCTTT	CAWTRNRQITTEAFF
TRBV29-1	TRBJ1-5	TRBD1	once	TGCAGCGTTGTCTGGACAGGGGGCGCGGGTCAGCCCCAGCATTTT	CSVVWTGGAGQPQHF
TRBV11-1	TRBJ1-2	.	few	TGTGCCAGCAGCGCGGACGGATTCTATGGCTACACCTTC	CASSADGFYGYTF
TRBV5-6	TRBJ1-4	.	.	TGTGCCAGCAGCTTGGATGCGGGGTTTGCAACTAATGAAAAACTGTTTTTT	CASSLDAGFATNEKLFF
TRBV5-1	TRBJ1-2	TRBD1	.	TGCGCCAGCAGCTTGGGCACACCGGGACAGATCAGCTATGGCTACACCTTC	CASSLGTPGQISYGYTF
TRBV7-3	TRBJ2-5	.	.	TGTGCCAGCAGCTTAACGTTCCAAGAGACCCAGTACTTC	CASSLTFQETQYF
TRBV19	TRBJ2-2	TRBD1	.	TGTGCCAGTAGTATAAAGGGACAGTTAAACACCGGGGAGCTGTTTTTT	CASSIKGQLNTGELFF
TRBV13	TRBJ1-1	.	.	TGTGCCAGCAGCCCAGGAGCGGGGTGGGTGAACACTGAAGCTTTCTTT	CASSPGAGWVNTEAFF
TRBV28	TRBJ1-5	.	.	TGTGCCAGCAGTCCGCATTACGGCACGGGTGGCAATCAGCCCCAGCATTTT	CASSPHYGTGGNQPQHF
TRBV19	TRBJ1-6	.	once	TGTGCCAGTAGTATCGGAACCTCACCCCTCCACTTT	CASSIGTSPLHF
TRBV5-1	TRBJ2-3	.	.	TGCGCCAGCAGCCCCCTTAGTGCAGATACGCAGTATTTT	CASSPLSADTQYF
TRBV28	TRBJ2-6	TRBD1	.	TGTGCCAGCAGGACCGGGACAGGGGTCTCTGGGGCCAACGTCCTGACTTTC	CASRTGTGVSGANVLTF
TRBV6-6	TRBJ1-5	.	.	TGTGCCAGCAGTCTGAGACAAACAGGGCCCCCCAATCAGCCCCAGCATTTT	CASSLRQTGPPNQPQHF
TRBV18	TRBJ1-2	.	.	TGTGCCAGCTCACCTAGCCTGGCCAACTATGGCTACACCTTC	CASSPSLANYGYTF
TRBV6-5	TRBJ1-2	TRBD1	.	TGTGCCAGCAGGAGGGGACAGGTAAACTATGGCTACACCTTC	CASRRGQVNYGYTF
TRBV3-1/TRBV3-2	TRBJ2-3	TRBD2	once	TGTGCCAGCTCTAGCGGTAGTAGCACAGATACGCAGTATTTT	CASSSGSSTDTQYF
TRBV7-2	TRBJ2-4	.	once	TGTGCCAGCAGCTTAAACAGGGCAGGTAACATTCAGTACTTC	CASSLNRAGNIQYF
TRBV7-9	TRBJ1-2	.	.	TGTGCCAGCAGCCCCGGCGACTATGGCTACACCTTC	CASSPGDYGYTF
TRBV5-1	TRBJ2-3	TRBD1	.	TGCGCCAGCAGCTTAACAGGGGTTGATACGCAGTATTTT	CASSLTGVDTQYF
TRBV7-8	TRBJ1-5	.	.	TGTGCCAGCAGCTTAGCACAGACCCATCAGCCCCAGCATTTT	CASSLAQTHQPQHF
TRBV9	TRBJ1-2	.	.	TGTGCCAGCAGCGCAGAAGGGGACATAACTACCTCGGGTGGCTACACCTTC	CASSAEGDITTSGGYTF
TRBV27	TRBJ1-2	.	.	TGTGCCAGCAGCAAGGGGGACCCCCTTAACTATGGCTACACCTTC	CASSKGDPLNYGYTF
TRBV27	TRBJ1-1	TRBD1	.	TGTGCCAGCAGTTCGCATTGGGACAGAGATTTACTATCGGCTTTCTTT	CASSSHWDRDLLSAFF
TRBV6-5	TRBJ1-1	.	.	TGTGCCAGCATAACCGGGTCAAACACTGAAGCTTTCTTT	CASITGSNTEAFF
TRBV7-8	TRBJ1-5	.	.	TGTGCCAGCAGCCAACGGGGGGATTATAGCAATCAGCCCCAGCATTTT	CASSQRGDYSNQPQHF
TRBV23-1	TRBJ2-1	.	.	TGCGCCAGTAACACAGGGTGGTCCTACAATGAGCAGTTCTTC	CASNTGWSYNEQFF